This T cell receptor (beta chain) was sequenced in a study of human versus mouse CDR3 diversity and MHC coevolution. The V end lost 3 bases, the J end lost 4 bases, and 10 bases lay between the germline ends. This CDR3 has 12 residues. Germline assignment: CDR1 SQVTM and CDR2 ANQGSEA. The assay was immunoSEQ multiplex PCR, and TCRdb's table has in-frame clones only and misses some. The table lists tens of thousands of clones, 90% to 95% of them singletons. Comment on this clone: Its antigen is unidentified.

Study observations and caveats: Roughly 1.5 million TCR beta clonotypes were estimated for humans, the largest repertoire.

This receptor was taken from a person aged 60 to 70 in good health. The sample taken for sequencing was naive CD4+ T cells from blood. Subset specified: CD45RO-negative CD62L-positive naive CD4 T cells. This sequence joins TRBV29-1 and TRBJ2-7; D is possibly TRBD2 (5 bases). The CDR3 coding sequence is TGCAGCGTTGACGTGGACTCGTACGAGCAGTACTTC. Protein product: CSVDVDSYEQYF.